This T cell receptor (beta chain) came from a study of blood T cells in healthy people across ages. Alongside a J-beta primer mix, a sample-barcoded 5' primer served in a second PCR lasting roughly 6 to 11 cycles. Researchers report that a template-switch adaptor with 12 random nucleotides tagged each cDNA molecule. TCRdb re-derived calls from the 5' RACE reads in MiXCR, one entry per CDR3 protein. The repertoire holds some 1,500,000 distinct CDR3 sequences, with approximately 43% as singletons. This clonotype was observed a handful of times. The CDR3 is 15 amino acids. V gave up 5 bases and J gave up 2 bases; unmatched junction bases: 4. Germline lookup yields CDR1 MDHEN and CDR2 SYDVKM.

The sequencing sample was made of blood. The chain links TRBV28 to TRBJ2-1; 9 bases align to TRBD1. The sequence derives from a woman in her late teens or twenties in good health. CDR3 sequence reads: CASSGQGFTYNEQFF. CDR3 nucleotide sequence: TGTGCCAGCAGTGGACAGGGGTTTACCTACAATGAGCAGTTCTTC.